This T cell receptor (beta chain) was profiled in a study of a mutant IDH1 vaccine in newly diagnosed glioma. On the study more broadly: Treated patients had a mean age of approximately 40 years and a 62.5% male, around 40% female split. Beforehand, treatment had been radiotherapy, temozolomide, or both; the majority received both.

Some clones are missing from TCRdb's copy, which holds only in-frame ones; the method was immunoSEQ multiplex PCR. The repertoire holds approximately 43,000 clones, around 79% seen once, with around 6.6% in the top ten. Of note for this clone: Its antigen is as yet unknown.

Germline CDR1 and CDR2: SGDLS and YYNGEE. There are 18 residues in the CDR3. J was trimmed by 5 bases and V by 0 bases; bases with no gene match: 14. The time point: week 23, last vaccination. Doses comprised 300 ug of mutant IDH1 20-mer peptide each, plus topical imiquimod. Patients carried new grade 3 or 4 IDH1-mutant astrocytomas lacking nuclear ATRX. This material consisted of PBMCs, taken from a glioma patient whose treatment included an IDH1 peptide vaccine. This TCR derives from a woman in her thirties or forties with glioma. Some clones in this sample may be carry-over from other donors' samples. The chain links TRBV9 to TRBJ2-5, with 9 bases matching TRBD2. In nucleotides, the CDR3 is TGTGCCAGCAGCGTAGAGGGTGGCGGGGGGGCCCTTGTGGAGACCCAGTACTTC. Translation: CASSVEGGGGALVETQYF.